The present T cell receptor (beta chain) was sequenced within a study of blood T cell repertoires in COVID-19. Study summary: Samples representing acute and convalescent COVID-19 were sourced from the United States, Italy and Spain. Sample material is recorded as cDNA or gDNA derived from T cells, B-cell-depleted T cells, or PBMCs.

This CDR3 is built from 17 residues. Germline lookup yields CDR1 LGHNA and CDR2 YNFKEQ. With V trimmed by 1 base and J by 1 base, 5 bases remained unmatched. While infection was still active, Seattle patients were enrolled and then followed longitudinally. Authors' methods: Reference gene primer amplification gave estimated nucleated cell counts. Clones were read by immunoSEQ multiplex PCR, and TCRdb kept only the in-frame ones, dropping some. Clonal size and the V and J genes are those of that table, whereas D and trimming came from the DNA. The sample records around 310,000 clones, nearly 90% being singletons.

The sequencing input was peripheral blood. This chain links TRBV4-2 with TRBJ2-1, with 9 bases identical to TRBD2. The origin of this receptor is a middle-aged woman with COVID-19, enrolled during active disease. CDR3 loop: CASSQAGRGGSYNEQFF. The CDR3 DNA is TGTGCCAGCAGCCAAGCCGGGCGGGGGGGGTCCTACAATGAGCAGTTCTTC.